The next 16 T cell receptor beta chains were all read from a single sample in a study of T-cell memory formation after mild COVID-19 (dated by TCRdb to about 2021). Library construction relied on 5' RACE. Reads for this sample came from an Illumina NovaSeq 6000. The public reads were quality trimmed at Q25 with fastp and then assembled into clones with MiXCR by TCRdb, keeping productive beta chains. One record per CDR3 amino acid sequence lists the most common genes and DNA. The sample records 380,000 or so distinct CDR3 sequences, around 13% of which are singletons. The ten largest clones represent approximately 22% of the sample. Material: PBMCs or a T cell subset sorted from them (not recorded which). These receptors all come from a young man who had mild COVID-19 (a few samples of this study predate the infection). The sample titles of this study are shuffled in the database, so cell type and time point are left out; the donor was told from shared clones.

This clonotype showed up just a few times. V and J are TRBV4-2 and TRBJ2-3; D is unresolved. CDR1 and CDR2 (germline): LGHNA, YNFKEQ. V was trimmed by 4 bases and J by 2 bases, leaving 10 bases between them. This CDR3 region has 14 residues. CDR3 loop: CASSRSLVTDTQYF. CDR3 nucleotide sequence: TGTGCCAGCAGCCGATCACTGGTCACAGATACGCAGTATTTT.

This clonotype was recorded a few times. CDR3: CSVERLAGFREQFF. CDR3 bases: TGCAGCGTTGAGAGGCTAGCGGGGTTCCGTGAGCAGTTCTTC. The chain combines TRBV29-1 with TRBJ2-1, with TRBD2 matching over 9 bases. Germline lookup yields CDR1 SQVTM and CDR2 ANQGSEA. The CDR3 is 14 residues long. The V segment lost 3 bases and the J segment 9 bases; nucleotides outside the gene matches: 9.

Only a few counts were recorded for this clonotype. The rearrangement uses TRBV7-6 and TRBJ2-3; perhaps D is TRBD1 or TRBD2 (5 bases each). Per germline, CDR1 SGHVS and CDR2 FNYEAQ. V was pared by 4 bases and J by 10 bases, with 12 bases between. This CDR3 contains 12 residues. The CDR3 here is CASSSLQGPQYF. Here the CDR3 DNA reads TGTGCCAGCAGCTCACTGCAGGGACCGCAGTATTTT.

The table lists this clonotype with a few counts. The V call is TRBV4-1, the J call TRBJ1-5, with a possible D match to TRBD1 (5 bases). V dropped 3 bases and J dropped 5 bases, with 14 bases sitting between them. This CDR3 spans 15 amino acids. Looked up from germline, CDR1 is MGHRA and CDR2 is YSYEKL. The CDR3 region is CASSQPGPGDQPQHF. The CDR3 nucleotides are TGCGCCAGCAGCCAGCCGGGACCTGGAGATCAGCCCCAGCATTTT.

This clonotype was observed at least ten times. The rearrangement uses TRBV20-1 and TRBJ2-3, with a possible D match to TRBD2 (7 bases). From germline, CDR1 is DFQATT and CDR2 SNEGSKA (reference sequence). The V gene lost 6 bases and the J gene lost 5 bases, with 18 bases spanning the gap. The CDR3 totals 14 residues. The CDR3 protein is CSAAGGGIGDTQYF. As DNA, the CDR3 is TGCAGTGCCGCGGGCGGGGGCATCGGAGATACGCAGTATTTT.

This CDR3 is CASSRHGGQPQHF. The DNA of the CDR3 is TGTGCCAGCAGCAGACATGGGGGTCAGCCCCAGCATTTT. The chain joins TRBV6-5 to TRBJ1-5; D is perhaps TRBD1 (5 bases). CDR3 size: 13 residues. Per the germline V gene, CDR1 is MNHEY and CDR2 is SVGAGI. V lost 6 bases and J 6 bases, leaving 12 bases between the germline ends.

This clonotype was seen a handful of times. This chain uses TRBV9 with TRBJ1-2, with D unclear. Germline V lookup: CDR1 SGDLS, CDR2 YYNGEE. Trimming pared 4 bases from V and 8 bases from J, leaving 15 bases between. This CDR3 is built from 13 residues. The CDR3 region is CASSKRTEWGYTF. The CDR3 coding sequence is TGTGCCAGCAGCAAACGGACGGAATGGGGCTACACCTTC.

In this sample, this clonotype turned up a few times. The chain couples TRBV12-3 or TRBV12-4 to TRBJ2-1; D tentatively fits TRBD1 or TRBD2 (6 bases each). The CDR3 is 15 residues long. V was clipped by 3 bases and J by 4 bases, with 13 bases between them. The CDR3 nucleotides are TGTGCCAGCAGTTTCTCCCAGGGGAGGTACAATGAGCAGTTCTTC. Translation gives CASSFSQGRYNEQFF.

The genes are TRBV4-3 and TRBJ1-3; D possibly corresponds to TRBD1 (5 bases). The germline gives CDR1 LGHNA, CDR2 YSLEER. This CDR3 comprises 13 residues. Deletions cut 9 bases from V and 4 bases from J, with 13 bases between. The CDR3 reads CASSDREGNTIYF. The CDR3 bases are TGCGCCAGTTCCGACAGAGAGGGAAACACCATATATTTT.

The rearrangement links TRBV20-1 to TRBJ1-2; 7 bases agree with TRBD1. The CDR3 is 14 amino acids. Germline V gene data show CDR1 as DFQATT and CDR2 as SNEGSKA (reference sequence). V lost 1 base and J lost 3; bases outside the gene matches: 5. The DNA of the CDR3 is TGCAGTGCTAGAGCCCAGACAGGGCACTATGGCTACACCTTC. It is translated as CSARAQTGHYGYTF.

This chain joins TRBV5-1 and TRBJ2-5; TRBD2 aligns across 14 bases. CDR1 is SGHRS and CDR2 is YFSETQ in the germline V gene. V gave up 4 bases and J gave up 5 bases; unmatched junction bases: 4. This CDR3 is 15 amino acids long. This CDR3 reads CASSPGLAGDETQYF. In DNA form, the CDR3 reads TGCGCCAGCAGCCCGGGACTAGCGGGAGACGAGACCCAGTACTTC.

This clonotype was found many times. This CDR3 is CSVRQAQNTGELFF. As DNA, the CDR3 is TGCAGCGTTAGGCAGGCCCAGAACACCGGGGAGCTGTTTTTT. The chain is built from TRBV29-1 and TRBJ2-2, with no clear D. The CDR3 spans 14 residues. V gave up 5 bases and J gave up 1 base, with 11 bases separating them. Germline-derived CDR1 and CDR2 are SQVTM and ANQGSEA.

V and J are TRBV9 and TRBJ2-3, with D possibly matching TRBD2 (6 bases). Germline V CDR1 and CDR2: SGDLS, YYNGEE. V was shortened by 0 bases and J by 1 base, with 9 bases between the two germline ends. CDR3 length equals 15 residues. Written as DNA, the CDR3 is TGTGCCAGCAGCGTAGGCCCTAGCGGCACAGATACGCAGTATTTT. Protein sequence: CASSVGPSGTDTQYF. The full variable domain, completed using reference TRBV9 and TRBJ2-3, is DSGVTQTPKHLITATGQRVTLRCSPRSGDLSVYWYQQSLDQGLQFLIQYYNGEERAKGNILERFSAQQFPDLHSELNLSSLELGDSALYFCASSVGPSGTDTQYFGPGTRLTVL.

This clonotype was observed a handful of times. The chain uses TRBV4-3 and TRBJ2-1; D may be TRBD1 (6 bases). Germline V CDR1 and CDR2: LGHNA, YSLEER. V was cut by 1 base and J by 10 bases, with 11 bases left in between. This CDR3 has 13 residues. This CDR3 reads CASSQVQGLEQFF. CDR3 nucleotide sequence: TGCGCCAGCAGCCAAGTCCAGGGGTTGGAGCAGTTCTTC.

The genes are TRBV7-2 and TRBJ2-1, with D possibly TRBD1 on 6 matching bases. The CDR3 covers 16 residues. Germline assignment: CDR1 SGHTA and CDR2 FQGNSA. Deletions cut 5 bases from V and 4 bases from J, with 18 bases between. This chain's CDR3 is CASSPPGLRGYNEQFF. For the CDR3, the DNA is TGTGCCAGCAGCCCACCGGGGCTAAGGGGGTACAATGAGCAGTTCTTC.

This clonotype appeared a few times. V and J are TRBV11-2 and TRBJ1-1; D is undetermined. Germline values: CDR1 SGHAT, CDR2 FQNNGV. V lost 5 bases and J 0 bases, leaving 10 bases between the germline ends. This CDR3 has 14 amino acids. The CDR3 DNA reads TGTGCCAGCAGCACCGACATCGTGAACACTGAAGCTTTCTTT. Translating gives CASSTDIVNTEAFF.